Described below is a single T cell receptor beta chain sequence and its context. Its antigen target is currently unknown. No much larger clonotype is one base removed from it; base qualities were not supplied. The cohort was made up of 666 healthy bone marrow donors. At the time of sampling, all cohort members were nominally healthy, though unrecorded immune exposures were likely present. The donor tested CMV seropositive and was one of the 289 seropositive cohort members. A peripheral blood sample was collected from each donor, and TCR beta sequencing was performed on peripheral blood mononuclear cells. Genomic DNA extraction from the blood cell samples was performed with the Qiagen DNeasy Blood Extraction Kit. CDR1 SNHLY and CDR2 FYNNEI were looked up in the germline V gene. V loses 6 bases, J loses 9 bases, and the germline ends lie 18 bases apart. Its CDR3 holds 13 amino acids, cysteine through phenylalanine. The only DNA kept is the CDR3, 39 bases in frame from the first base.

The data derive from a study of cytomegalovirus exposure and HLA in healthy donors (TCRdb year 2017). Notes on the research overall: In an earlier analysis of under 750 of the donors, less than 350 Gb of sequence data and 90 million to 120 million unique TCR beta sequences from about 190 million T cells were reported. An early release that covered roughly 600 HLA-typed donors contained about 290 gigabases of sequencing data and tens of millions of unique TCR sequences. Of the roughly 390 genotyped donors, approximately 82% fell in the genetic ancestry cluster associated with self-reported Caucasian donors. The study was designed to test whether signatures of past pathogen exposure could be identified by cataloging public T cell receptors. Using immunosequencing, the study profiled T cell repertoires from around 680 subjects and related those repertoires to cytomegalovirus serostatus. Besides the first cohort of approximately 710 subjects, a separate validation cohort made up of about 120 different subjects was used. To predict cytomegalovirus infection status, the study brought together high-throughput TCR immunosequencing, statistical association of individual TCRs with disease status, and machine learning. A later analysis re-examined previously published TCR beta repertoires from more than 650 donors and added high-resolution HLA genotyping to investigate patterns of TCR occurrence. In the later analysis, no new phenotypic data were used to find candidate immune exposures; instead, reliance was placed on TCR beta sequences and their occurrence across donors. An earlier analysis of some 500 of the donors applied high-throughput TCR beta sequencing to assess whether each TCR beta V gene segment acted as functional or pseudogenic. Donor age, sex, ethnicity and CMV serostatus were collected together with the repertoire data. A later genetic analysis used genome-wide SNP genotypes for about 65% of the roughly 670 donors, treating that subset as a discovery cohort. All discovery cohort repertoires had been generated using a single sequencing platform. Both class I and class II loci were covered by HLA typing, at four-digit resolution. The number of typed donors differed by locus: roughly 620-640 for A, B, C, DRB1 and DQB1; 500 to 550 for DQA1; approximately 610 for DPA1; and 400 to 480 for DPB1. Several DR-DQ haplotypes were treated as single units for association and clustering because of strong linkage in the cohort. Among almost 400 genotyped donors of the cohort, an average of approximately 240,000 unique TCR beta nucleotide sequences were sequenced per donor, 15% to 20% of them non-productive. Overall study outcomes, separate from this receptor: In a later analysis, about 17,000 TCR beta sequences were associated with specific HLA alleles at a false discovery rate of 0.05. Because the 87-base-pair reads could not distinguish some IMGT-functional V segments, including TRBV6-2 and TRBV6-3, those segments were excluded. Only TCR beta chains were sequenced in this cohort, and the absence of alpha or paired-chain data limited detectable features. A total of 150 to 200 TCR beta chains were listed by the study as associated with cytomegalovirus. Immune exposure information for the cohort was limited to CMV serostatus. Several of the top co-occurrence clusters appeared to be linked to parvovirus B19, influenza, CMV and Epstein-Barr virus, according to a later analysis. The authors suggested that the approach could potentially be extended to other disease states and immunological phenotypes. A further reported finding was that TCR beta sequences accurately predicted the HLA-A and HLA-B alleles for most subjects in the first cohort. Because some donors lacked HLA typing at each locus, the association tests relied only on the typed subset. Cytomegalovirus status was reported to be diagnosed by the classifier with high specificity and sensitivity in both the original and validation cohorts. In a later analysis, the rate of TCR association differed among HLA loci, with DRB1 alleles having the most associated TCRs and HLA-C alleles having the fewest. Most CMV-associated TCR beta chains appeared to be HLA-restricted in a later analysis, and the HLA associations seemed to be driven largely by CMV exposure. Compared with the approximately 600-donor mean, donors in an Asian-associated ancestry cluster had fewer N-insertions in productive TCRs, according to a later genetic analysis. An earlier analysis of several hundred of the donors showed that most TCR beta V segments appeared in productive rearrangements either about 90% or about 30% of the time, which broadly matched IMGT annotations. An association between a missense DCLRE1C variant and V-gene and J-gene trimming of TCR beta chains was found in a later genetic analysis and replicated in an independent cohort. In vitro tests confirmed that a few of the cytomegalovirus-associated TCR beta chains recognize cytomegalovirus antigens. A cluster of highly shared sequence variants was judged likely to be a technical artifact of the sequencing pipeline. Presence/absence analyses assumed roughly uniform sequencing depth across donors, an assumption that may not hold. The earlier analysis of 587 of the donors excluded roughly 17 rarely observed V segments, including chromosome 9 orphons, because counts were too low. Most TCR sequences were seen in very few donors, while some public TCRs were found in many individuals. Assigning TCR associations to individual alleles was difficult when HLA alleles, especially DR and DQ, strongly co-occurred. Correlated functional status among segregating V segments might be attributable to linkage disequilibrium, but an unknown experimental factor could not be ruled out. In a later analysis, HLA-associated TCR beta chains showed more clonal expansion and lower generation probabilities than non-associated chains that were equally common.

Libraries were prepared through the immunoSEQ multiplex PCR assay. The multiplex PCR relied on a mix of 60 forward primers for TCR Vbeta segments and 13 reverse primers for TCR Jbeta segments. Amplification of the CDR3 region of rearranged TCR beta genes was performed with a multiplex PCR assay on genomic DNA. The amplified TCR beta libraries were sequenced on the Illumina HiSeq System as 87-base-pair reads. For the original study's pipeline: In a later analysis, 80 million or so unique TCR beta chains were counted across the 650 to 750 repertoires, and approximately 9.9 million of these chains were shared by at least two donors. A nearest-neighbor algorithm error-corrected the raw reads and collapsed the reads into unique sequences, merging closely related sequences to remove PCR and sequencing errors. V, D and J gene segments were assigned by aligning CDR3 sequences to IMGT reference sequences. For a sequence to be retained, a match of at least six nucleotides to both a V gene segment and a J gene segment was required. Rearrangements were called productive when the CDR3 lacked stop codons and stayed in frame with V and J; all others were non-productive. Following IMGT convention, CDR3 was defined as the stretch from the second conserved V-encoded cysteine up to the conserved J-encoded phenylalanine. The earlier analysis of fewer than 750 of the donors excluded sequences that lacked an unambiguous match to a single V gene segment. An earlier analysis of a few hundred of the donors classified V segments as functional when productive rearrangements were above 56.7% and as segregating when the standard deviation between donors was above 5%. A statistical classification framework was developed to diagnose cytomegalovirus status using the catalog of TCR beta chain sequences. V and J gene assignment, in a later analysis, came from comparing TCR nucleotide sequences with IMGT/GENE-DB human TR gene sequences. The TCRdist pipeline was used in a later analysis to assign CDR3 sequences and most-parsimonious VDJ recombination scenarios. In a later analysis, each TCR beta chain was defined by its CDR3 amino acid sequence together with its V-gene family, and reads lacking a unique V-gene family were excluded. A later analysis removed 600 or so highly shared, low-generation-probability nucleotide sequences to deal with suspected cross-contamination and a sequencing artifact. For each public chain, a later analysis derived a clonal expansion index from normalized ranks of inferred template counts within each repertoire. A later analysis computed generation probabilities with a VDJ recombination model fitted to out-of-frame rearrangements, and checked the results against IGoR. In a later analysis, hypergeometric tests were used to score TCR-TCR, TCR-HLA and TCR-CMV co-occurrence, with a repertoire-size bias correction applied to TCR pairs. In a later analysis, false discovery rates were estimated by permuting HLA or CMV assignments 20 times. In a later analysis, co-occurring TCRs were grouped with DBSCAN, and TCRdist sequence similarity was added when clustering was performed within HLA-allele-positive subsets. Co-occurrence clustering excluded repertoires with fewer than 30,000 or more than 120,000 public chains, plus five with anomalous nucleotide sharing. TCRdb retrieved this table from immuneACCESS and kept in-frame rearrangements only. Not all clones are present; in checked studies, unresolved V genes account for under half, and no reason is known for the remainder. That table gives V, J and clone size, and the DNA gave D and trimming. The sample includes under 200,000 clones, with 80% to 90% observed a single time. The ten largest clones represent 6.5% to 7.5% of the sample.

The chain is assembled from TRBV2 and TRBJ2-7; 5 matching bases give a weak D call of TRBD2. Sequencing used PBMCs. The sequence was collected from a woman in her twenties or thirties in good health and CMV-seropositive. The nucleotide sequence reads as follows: TGTGCCAGCAGCGCGACACTAGGTGTGGGGCAGTACTTC. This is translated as CASSATLGVGQYF.